The 19 T cell receptor beta chains below all came from one sample that was sequenced in a study of blood T cell repertoires in COVID-19. The protocol was immunoSEQ multiplex PCR, while the TCRdb copy is restricted to in-frame clones and leaves out a portion. The table has roughly 150,000 clones, 70% to 85% seen once. The material sequenced was peripheral blood. The source of these receptors is a man aged 80 or over with COVID-19, enrolled during active disease.

Concerning this clone itself: Additional DNA sequences in this sample encode the identical CDR3. The chain is built from TRBV6-2 or TRBV6-3 and TRBJ2-2, with D possibly TRBD1 on 5 matching bases. Germline-derived CDR1 and CDR2 are MNHEY and SVGEGT. The CDR3 runs to 15 residues. V dropped 0 bases and J dropped 5 bases, with 10 bases sitting between them. CDR3 sequence (DNA): TGTGCCAGCAGTTACTCGGGTGGGGCTACCGGGGAGCTGTTTTTT. This translates into CASSYSGGATGELFF.

The J gene is TRBJ1-3, the V gene TRBV7-9; D not certain. CDR1 SEHNR and CDR2 FQNEAQ come from the germline V gene (reference sequence). This CDR3 has 16 amino acids. The V and J ends lost 1 base and 0 bases respectively, with 10 bases between them. The CDR3 sequence: CASSLGRSNSGNTIYF. As DNA, the CDR3 is TGTGCCAGCAGCTTAGGGCGGAGTAACTCTGGAAACACCATATATTTT.

This clone was counted once. The chain carries TRBV4-2 and TRBJ1-1; 11 bases align to TRBD1. Germline V gene lookup returns CDR1 LGHNA and CDR2 YNFKEQ. Germline trimming cut 3 bases from V and 3 bases from J; bases unmatched to any gene: 3. The CDR3 length is 15 residues. CDR3 protein: CASSQDRGPDTEAFF. The CDR3 DNA follows: TGTGCCAGCAGCCAGGACAGGGGGCCCGACACTGAAGCTTTCTTT.

This clone was seen just once. The CDR3 loop reads CASSLAAGHGTYEQYF. CDR3 bases: TGTGCCAGCAGCTTAGCCGCAGGACACGGTACCTACGAGCAGTACTTC. This chain uses TRBV11-3 with TRBJ2-7, with D perhaps matching TRBD1 (5 bases). The CDR3 extends over 16 amino acids. The V gene lost 1 base and the J gene lost 2 bases, with 15 bases spanning the gap. Germline lookup yields CDR1 SGHNT and CDR2 YENEEA.

This chain joins TRBV10-1 and TRBJ1-3, with TRBD1 matching over 7 bases. The CDR3 totals 19 residues. The junction had 22 bases not matched to a gene; V was cut back by 7 bases and J by 4 bases. Germline V CDR1 and CDR2: WNHNN, SYGVQD (reference sequence). CDR3 in amino acids: CASTSNDLSGTAAGNTIYF. The CDR3 nucleotides are TGCGCCAGCACCTCAAACGACCTATCCGGGACAGCGGCCGGAAACACCATATATTTT.

Only a few counts were recorded for this clone. The rearrangement uses TRBV28 and TRBJ1-2; 8 bases fit TRBD1. Trimming at V came to 4 bases and at J to 5 bases, leaving 9 bases not matched to a gene. The germline V gene encodes CDR1 MDHEN and CDR2 SYDVKM. This CDR3 has 15 residues. This chain's CDR3 is CASSSSGQGPYGYTF. The CDR3 nucleotides read TGTGCCAGCAGTTCCTCAGGACAGGGTCCATATGGCTACACCTTC.

This chain uses TRBV5-1 with TRBJ1-1; TRBD1 agrees at 9 bases. The V and J ends lost 0 bases and 6 bases, in that order; junction bases with no gene match: 12. The CDR3 loop spans 17 amino acids. The germline V gene encodes CDR1 SGHRS and CDR2 YFSETQ. DNA of the CDR3: TGCGCCAGCAGCTTGGCCCCTCCGGGACAGGGAATGGCTGAAGCTTTCTTT. Translation: CASSLAPPGQGMAEAFF.

The chain has TRBV6-5 and TRBJ2-1, with TRBD2 matching over 11 bases. CDR1 and CDR2 from the germline V gene are MNHEY and SVGAGI. Unmatched junction bases numbered 5, after V lost 4 bases and J lost 9 bases. CDR3 length: 14 residues. The CDR3 sequence: CASSSTSGGGEQFF. The CDR3 nucleotides read TGTGCCAGCAGTTCCACTAGCGGGGGTGGTGAGCAGTTCTTC.

This clone was counted a single time. The chain links TRBV12-3 or TRBV12-4 to TRBJ1-2; TRBD1 matches 7 bases. CDR3 length: 13 residues. With V trimmed by 4 bases and J by 4 bases, 3 bases remained unmatched. CDR3 DNA: TGTGCCAGCAGTTCGGACAGGATCTATGGCTACACCTTC. Its protein is CASSSDRIYGYTF.

The chain has TRBV9 and TRBJ1-5; a possible D gene is TRBD1 (6 bases). The CDR3 spans 14 residues. CDR1 SGDLS and CDR2 YYNGEE come from the germline V gene. Trimming stripped 4 bases from V and 9 bases from J, with 17 bases between. The CDR3 protein is CASSPRGGSGPQHF. The CDR3 DNA reads as TGTGCCAGCAGCCCCCGAGGGGGTAGTGGGCCCCAGCATTTT.

V is TRBV5-4 and J is TRBJ2-2, with TRBD1 as a possible D gene (5 bases). Germline CDR1 reads SGHNT; CDR2 reads YYREEE (reference sequence). V was cut by 9 bases and J by 4 bases, with 10 bases left in between. The CDR3 has 12 residues. DNA for the CDR3: TGTGCCATTCCTAGGGGCACCGGGGAGCTGTTTTTT. Translating gives CAIPRGTGELFF.

This clone was recorded only once. Distinct nucleotide sequences in the sample also encode this CDR3. This chain uses TRBV24-1 with TRBJ2-7; TRBD1 matches at 8 bases. This CDR3 has 14 amino acids. The germline gives CDR1 KGHDR, CDR2 SFDVKD. The ends lost 3 bases at V and 3 bases at J; junction bases unmatched: 3. CDR3 nucleotides: TGTGCCACCAGTGATACGGGACAGGACTACGAGCAGTACTTC. Its translation is CATSDTGQDYEQYF.

This clone was seen a single time. V is TRBV5-1 and J is TRBJ1-4, with TRBD1 matching 8 bases. V was clipped by 4 bases and J by 7 bases; unmatched bases: 18. Germline CDR1 and CDR2: SGHRS and YFSETQ. The CDR3 loop spans 18 amino acids. The CDR3 DNA reads TGCGCCAGCAGCACGACTACCAGGGGGCGCGGTATCTTTGAAAAACTGTTTTTT. Its protein product is CASSTTTRGRGIFEKLFF.

The chain recombines TRBV27 with TRBJ2-7; TRBD1 aligns across 10 bases. V lost 7 bases, J lost 5 bases, and 8 bases stayed unmatched. Per germline, CDR1 MNHEY and CDR2 SMNVEV (reference sequence). CDR3 length equals 14 residues. CDR3 loop: CASTRQGALNEQYF. The CDR3, as DNA: TGTGCCAGCACCCGACAGGGGGCATTAAACGAGCAGTACTTC.

This chain uses TRBV10-3 with TRBJ1-1, with 8 positions matching TRBD1. V shed 2 bases, J shed 3 bases, and the junction held 5 bases outside the gene matches. CDR3 length: 15 residues. CDR1 ENHRY and CDR2 SYGVKD come from the germline V gene. The CDR3 DNA reads TGTGCCATCAGTGAGGCAACAGGGGGGGACACTGAAGCTTTCTTT. Translation: CAISEATGGDTEAFF.

This chain connects TRBV24-1 to TRBJ2-7; no firm D call. This CDR3 spans 13 amino acids. Germline CDR1 is KGHDR and CDR2 is SFDVKD. The germline V and J ends were trimmed by 2 bases and 3 bases, with 7 bases remaining between them. CDR3 protein: CATSDSTVYEQYF. CDR3 DNA: TGTGCCACCAGTGATTCTACAGTCTACGAGCAGTACTTC.

This rearrangement joins TRBV19 to TRBJ1-3; 10 nucleotides line up with TRBD1. The CDR3 runs 16 residues. Germline CDR1 and CDR2: LNHDA and SQIVND (reference sequence). The trim removed 5 bases at V and 2 bases at J, leaving 6 bases unmatched. The CDR3 coding sequence is TGTGCCAGTAGTTCCTCCGGGACAGGGGCTGGAAACACCATATATTTT. Encoded protein: CASSSSGTGAGNTIYF.

This clone has more than one count but fewer than ten. The chain recombines TRBV28 with TRBJ1-5; D might be TRBD1 (6 bases). V lost 6 bases and J lost 6, with 24 bases in between. The V gene's germline CDR1 is MDHEN and CDR2 SYDVKM. The CDR3 loop spans 17 amino acids. DNA for the CDR3: TGTGCCAGCAGAAGGAACAGGGCGTCCACCACGGCTCAGCCCCAGCATTTT. Its protein product is CASRRNRASTTAQPQHF. The full variable domain, its missing parts supplied by reference TRBV28 and TRBJ1-5, is DVKVTQSSRYLVKRTGEKVFLECVQDMDHENMFWYRQDPGLGLRLIYFSYDVKMKEKGDIPEGYSVSREKKERFSLILESASTNQTSMYLCASRRNRASTTAQPQHFGDGTRLSIL.

This clone was seen once. The chain joins TRBV29-1 to TRBJ2-1, with D perhaps TRBD1 (6 bases). Germline assignment: CDR1 SQVTM and CDR2 ANQGSEA. This CDR3 has 13 amino acids. V gave up 6 bases and J gave up 8 bases, with 17 bases separating them. CDR3 DNA sequence: TGCAGCGTCGGCGACAGGTATATCGATGAGCAGTTCTTC. Its protein product is CSVGDRYIDEQFF.